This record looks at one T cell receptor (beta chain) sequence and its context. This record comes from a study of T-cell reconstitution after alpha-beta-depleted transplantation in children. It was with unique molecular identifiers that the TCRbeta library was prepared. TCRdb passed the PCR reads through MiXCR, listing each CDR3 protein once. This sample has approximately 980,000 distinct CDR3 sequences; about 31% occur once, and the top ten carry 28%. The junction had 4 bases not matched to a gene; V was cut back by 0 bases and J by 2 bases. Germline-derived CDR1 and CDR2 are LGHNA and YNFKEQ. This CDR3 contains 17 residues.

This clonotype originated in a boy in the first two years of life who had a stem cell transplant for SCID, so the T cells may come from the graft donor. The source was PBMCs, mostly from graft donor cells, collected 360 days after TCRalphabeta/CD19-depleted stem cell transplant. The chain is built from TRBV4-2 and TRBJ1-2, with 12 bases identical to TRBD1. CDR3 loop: CASSQEGQGARNYGYTF. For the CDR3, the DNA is TGTGCCAGCAGCCAAGAGGGACAGGGGGCGCGAAACTATGGCTACACCTTC.